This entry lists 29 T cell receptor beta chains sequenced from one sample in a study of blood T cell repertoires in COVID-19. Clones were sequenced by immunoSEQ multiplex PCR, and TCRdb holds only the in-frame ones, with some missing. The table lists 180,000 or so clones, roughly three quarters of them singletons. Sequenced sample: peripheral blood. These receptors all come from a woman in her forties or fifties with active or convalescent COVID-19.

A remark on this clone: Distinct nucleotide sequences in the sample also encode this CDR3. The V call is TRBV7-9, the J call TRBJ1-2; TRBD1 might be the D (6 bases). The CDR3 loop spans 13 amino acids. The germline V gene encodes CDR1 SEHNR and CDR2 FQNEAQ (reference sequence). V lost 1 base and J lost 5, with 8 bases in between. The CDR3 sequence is CASSLGGQYGYTF. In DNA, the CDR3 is TGTGCCAGCAGCTTAGGAGGACAGTATGGCTACACCTTC.

CDR3 sequence reads: CASSLGLAETDTQYF. Written as DNA, the CDR3 is TGCGCCAGCAGCTTGGGACTAGCGGAGACAGATACGCAGTATTTT. This sequence joins TRBV5-1 and TRBJ2-3; TRBD2 agrees at 9 bases. V trimming: 0 bases; J trimming: 3 bases; junction bases outside the gene matches: 2. CDR1 SGHRS and CDR2 YFSETQ come from the germline V gene. This CDR3 has 15 amino acids.

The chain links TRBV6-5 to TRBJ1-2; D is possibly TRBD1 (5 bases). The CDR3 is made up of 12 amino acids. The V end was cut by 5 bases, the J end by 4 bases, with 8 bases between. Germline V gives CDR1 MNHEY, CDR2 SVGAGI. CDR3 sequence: CASSSQGYGYTF. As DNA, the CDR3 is TGTGCCAGCAGTAGCCAGGGCTATGGCTACACCTTC.

CDR3 nucleotide sequence: TGCGCCAGCAGCCAAGGCACGAGCCTTAACACCGGGGAGCTGTTTTTT. As protein: CASSQGTSLNTGELFF. This chain joins TRBV4-3 and TRBJ2-2; D ambiguous. The V end was cut by 1 base, the J end by 2 bases, with 11 bases between. Germline V gene lookup returns CDR1 LGHNA and CDR2 YSLEER. The length of the CDR3 is 16 residues.

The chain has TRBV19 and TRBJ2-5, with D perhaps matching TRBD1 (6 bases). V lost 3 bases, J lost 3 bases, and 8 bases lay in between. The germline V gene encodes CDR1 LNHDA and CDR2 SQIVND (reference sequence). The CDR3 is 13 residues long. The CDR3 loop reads CASSMNREETQYF. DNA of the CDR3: TGTGCCAGTAGTATGAACAGGGAAGAGACCCAGTACTTC.

The CDR3 loop reads CASSLLLSINEKLFF. In DNA form, the CDR3 reads TGTGCCAGCAGCTTGCTCTTAAGCATTAATGAAAAACTGTTTTTT. This sequence joins TRBV5-5 and TRBJ1-4; the D is unclear. Germline values: CDR1 SGHKS, CDR2 YYEKEE (reference sequence). V was clipped by 1 base and J by 4 bases, with 11 bases between them. The CDR3 runs 15 residues.

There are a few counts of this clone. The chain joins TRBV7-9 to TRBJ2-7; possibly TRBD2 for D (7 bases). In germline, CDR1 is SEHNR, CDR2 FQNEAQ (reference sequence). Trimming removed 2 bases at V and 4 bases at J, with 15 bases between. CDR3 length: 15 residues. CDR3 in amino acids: CASSLPQRGGYEQYF. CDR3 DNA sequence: TGTGCCAGCAGCTTACCACAAAGGGGGGGGTACGAGCAGTACTTC.

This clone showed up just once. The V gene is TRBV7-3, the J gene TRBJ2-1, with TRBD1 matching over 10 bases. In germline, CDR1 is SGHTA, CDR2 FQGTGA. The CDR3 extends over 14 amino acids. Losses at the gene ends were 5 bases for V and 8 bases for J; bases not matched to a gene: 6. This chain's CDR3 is CASSPRTGGDEQFF. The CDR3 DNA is TGTGCCAGCAGCCCCCGGACAGGGGGTGATGAGCAGTTCTTC. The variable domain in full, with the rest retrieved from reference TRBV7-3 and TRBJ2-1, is GAGVSQTPSNKVTEKGKYVELRCDPISGHTALYWYRQSLGQGPEFLIYFQGTGAADDSGLPNDRFFAVRPEGSVSTLKIQRTERGDSAVYLCASSPRTGGDEQFFGPGTRLTVL.

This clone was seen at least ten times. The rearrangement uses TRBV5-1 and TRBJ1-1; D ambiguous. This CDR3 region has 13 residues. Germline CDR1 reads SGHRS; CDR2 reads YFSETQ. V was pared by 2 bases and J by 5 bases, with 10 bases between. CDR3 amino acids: CASSFKPGTEAFF. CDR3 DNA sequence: TGCGCCAGCAGCTTTAAACCGGGAACTGAAGCTTTCTTT.

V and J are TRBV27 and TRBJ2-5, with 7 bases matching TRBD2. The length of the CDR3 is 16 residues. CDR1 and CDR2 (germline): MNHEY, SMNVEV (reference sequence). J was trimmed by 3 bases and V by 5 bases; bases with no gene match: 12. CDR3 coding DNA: TGTGCCAGCAGTCCGACTCTCCGGGACTACAAAGAGACCCAGTACTTC. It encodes CASSPTLRDYKETQYF.

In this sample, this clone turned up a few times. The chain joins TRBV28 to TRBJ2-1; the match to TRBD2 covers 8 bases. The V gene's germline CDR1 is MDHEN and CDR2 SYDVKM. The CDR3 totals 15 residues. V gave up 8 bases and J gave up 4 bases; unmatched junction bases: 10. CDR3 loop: CASSGSGSRYNEQFF. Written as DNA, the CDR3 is TGTGCCAGCTCCGGGAGCGGGAGTCGTTACAATGAGCAGTTCTTC.

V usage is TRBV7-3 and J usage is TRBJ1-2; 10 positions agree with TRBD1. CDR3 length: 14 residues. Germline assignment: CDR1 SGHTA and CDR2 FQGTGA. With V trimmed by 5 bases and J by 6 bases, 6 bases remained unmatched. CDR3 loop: CASSRAGTGDGYTF. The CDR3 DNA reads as TGTGCCAGCAGCCGCGCCGGGACAGGGGATGGCTACACCTTC.

The CDR3 DNA reads as TGTGCCAGCAGGCCCGGAGCTGGGAACACTGAAGCTTTCTTT. It encodes CASRPGAGNTEAFF. This rearrangement joins TRBV2 to TRBJ1-1; D is undetermined. The CDR3 is 14 residues long. Germline V gene lookup returns CDR1 SNHLY and CDR2 FYNNEI. V gave up 6 bases and J gave up 1 base, with 12 bases separating them.

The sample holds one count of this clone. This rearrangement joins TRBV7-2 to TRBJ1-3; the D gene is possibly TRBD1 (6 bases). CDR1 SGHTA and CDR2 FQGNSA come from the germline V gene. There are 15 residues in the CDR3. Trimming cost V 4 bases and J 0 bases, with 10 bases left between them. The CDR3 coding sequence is TGTGCCAGCAGCTCGGGACACAACTCTGGAAACACCATATATTTT. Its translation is CASSSGHNSGNTIYF. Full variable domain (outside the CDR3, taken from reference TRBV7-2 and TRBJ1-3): GAGVSQSPSNKVTEKGKDVELRCDPISGHTALYWYRQSLGQGLEFLIYFQGNSAPDKSGLPSDRFSAERTGGSVSTLTIQRTQQEDSAVYLCASSSGHNSGNTIYFGEGSWLTVV.

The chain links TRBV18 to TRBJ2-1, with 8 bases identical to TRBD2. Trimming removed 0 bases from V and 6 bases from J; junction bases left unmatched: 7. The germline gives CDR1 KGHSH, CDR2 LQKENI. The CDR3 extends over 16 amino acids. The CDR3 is CASSPPVSGSSNEQFF. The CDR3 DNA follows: TGTGCCAGCTCACCACCGGTGAGCGGGAGTAGCAATGAGCAGTTCTTC.

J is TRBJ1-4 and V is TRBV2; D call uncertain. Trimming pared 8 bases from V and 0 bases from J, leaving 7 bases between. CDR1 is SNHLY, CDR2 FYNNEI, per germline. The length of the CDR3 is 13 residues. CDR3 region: CASHISTNEKLFF. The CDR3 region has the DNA TGTGCCAGCCACATATCAACTAATGAAAAACTGTTTTTT.

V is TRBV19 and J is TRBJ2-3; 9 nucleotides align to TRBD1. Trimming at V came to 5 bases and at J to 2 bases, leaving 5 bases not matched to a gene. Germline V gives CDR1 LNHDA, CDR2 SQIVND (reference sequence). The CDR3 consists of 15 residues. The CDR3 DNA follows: TGTGCCAGTAGTCCCGACAGGGGGATCACAGATACGCAGTATTTT. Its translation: CASSPDRGITDTQYF.

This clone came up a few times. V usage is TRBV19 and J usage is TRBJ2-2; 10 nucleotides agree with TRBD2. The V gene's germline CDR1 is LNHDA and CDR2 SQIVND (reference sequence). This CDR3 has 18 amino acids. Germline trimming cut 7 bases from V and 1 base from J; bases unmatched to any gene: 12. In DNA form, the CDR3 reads TGTGCCAGTACACCTCGTGGGGTAGCGGGAGGGAACACCGGGGAGCTGTTTTTT. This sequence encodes CASTPRGVAGGNTGELFF.

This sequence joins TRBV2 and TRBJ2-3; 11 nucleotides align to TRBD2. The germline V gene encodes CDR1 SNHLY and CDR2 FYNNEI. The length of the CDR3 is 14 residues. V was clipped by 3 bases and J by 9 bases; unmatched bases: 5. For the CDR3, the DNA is TGTGCCAGCAGTGAGGGGCTAGCGGGGGGAACGCAGTATTTT. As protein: CASSEGLAGGTQYF.

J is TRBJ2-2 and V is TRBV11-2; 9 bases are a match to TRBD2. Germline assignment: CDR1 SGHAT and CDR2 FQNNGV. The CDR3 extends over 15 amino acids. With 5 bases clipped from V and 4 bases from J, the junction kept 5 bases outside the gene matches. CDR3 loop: CASSRGGGGTGELFF. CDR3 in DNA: TGTGCCAGCAGCCGCGGGGGGGGTGGCACCGGGGAGCTGTTTTTT.

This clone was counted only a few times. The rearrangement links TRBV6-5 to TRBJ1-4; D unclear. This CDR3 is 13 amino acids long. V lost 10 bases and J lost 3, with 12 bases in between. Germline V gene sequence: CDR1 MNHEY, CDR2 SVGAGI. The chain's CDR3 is CATLTRPNEKLFF. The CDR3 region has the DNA TGTGCCACCCTGACACGTCCTAATGAAAAACTGTTTTTT.

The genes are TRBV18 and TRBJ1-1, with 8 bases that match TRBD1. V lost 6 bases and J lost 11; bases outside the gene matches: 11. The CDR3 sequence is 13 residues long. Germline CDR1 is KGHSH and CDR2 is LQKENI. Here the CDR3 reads CASSSSSDRAAFF. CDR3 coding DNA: TGTGCCAGCTCGTCAAGCTCGGACAGGGCCGCTTTCTTT.

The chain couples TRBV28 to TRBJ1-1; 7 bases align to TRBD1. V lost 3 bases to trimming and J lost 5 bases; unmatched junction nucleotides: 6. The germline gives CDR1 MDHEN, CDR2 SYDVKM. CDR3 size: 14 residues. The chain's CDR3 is CASSLLSRGTEAFF. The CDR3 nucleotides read TGTGCCAGCAGTTTGTTATCCAGGGGGACTGAAGCTTTCTTT.

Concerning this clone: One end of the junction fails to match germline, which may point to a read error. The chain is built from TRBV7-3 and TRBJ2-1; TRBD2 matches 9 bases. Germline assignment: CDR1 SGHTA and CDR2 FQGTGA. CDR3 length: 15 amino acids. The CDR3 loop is CASSLGGRAYDEQFF. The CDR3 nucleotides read TGTGCCAGCAGCTTAGGCGGGAGGGCCTACGATGAGCAGTTCTTC.

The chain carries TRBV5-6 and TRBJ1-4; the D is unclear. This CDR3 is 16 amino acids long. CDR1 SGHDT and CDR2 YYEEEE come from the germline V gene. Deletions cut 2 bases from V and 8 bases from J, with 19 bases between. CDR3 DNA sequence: TGTGCCAGCAGCTTCCTAACCGGGAGCCGAGAAGAAAAACTGTTTTTT. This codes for CASSFLTGSREEKLFF.

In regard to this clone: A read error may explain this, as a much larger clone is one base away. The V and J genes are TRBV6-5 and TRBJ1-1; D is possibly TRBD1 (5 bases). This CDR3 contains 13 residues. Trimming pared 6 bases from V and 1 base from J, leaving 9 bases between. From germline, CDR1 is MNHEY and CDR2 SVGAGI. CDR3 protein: CASSRQSNTEAFF. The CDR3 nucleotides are TGTGCCAGCAGCCGACAGTCGAACACTGAAGCTTTCTTT.

The DNA for the CDR3 is TGTGCCTGGAGTAAGAGTTACAATCAGCCCCAGCATTTT. Its translation is CAWSKSYNQPQHF. The chain has TRBV30 and TRBJ1-5; D gene ambiguous. From germline, CDR1 is GTSNPN and CDR2 SVGIG (reference sequence). The CDR3 runs 13 residues. Trimming left V 2 bases short and J 3 bases short, with 8 bases between.

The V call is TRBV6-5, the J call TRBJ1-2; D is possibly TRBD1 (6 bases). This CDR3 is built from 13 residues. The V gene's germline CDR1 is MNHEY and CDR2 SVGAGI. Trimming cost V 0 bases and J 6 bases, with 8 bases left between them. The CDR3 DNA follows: TGTGCCAGCAGTTACTCGGGACACGATGGCTACACCTTC. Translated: CASSYSGHDGYTF.

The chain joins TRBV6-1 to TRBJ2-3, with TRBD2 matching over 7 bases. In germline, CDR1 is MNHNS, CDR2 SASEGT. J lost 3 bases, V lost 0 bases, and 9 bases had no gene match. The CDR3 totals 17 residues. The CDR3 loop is CASSEALGGGGTDTQYF. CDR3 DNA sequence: TGTGCCAGCAGTGAAGCGCTTGGTGGCGGGGGAACAGATACGCAGTATTTT.